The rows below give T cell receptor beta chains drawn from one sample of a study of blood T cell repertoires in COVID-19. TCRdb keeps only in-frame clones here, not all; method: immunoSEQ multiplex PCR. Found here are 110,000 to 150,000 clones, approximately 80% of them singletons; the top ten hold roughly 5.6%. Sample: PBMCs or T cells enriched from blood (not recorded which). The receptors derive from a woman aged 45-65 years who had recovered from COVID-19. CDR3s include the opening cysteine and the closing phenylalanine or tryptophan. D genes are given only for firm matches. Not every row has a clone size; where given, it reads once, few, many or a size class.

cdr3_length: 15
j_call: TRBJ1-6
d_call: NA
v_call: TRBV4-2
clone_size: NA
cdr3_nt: TGTGCCAGCAGCCAAGCGCAAGGGGATAATTCACCCCTCCACTTT
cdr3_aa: CASSQAQGDNSPLHF

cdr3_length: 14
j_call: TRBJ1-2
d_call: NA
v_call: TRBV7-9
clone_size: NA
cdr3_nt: TGTGCCAGCAGCTTAGTGTCGGTTGGCTATGGCTACACCTTC
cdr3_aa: CASSLVSVGYGYTF

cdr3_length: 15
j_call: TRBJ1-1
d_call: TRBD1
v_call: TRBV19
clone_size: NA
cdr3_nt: TGTGCCAGTAGTATCCTGACAGGGTCGCCCATCGGATCTTTCTTT
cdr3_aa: CASSILTGSPIGSFF

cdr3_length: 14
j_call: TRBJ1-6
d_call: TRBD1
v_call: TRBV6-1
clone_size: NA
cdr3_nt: TGTGCCAGCAGTACCGACAGGGTTAATTCACCCCTCCACTTT
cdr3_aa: CASSTDRVNSPLHF

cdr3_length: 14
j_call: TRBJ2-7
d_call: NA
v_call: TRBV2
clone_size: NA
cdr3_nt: TGTGCCAGCAGTAATACTCTGAGCTCTGACGAGCAGTACTTC
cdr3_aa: CASSNTLSSDEQYF

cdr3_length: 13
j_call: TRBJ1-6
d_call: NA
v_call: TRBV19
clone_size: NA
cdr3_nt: TGTGCCAGTAGTCCAAACTATAATTCACCCCTCCACTTT
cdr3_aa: CASSPNYNSPLHF

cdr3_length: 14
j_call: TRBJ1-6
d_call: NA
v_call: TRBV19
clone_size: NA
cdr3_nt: TGTGCCAGTAGTATTCGGGGGAGGAATTCACCCCTCCACTTT
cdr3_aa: CASSIRGRNSPLHF

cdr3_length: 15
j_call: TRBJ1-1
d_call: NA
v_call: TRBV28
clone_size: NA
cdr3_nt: TGTGCCAGCAGTTCTCCTGGGGGCTCGAACACTGAAGCTTTCTTT
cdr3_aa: CASSSPGGSNTEAFF

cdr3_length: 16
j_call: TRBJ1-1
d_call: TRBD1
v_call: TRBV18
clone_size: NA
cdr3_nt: TGTGCCAGCTCACCCCTAGGGACAGGGGGTAACACTGAAGCTTTCTTT
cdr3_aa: CASSPLGTGGNTEAFF

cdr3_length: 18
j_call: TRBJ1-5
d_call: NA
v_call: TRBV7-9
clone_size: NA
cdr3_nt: TGTGCCAGCAGCGAGGACCGACCAGGGGCCCTTATCAATCAGCCCCAGCATTTT
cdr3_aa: CASSEDRPGALINQPQHF

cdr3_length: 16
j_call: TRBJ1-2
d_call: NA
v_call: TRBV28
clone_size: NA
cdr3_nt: TGTGCCAGCAGTTCCGAATCTCACAGGGAAGGGTATGGCTACACCTTC
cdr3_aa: CASSSESHREGYGYTF

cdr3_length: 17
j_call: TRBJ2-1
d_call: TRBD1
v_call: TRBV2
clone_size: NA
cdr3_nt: TGTGCCACATACGAGAGACAGGGGCCCTCTTTGTCCGATGAGCAGTTCTTC
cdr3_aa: CATYERQGPSLSDEQFF

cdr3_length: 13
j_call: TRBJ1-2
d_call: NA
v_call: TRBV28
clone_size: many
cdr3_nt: TGTGCCAGCAGCCCTTTCGGGGGAGTAGGCTACACCTTC
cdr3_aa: CASSPFGGVGYTF

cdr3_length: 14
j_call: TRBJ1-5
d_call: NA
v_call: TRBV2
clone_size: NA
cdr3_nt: TGTGCCAGCGGGGTACCGGGATTAAATCAGCCCCAGCATTTT
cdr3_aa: CASGVPGLNQPQHF

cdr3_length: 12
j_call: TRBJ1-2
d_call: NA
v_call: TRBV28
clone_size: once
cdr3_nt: TGTGCCAGCAGTGTCGGACAGAGAGGCTACACCTTC
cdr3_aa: CASSVGQRGYTF

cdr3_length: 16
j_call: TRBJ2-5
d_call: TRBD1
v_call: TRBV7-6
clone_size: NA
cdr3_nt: TGTGCCAGCAGCGTTGCCCACGGACAGGGTGGAGAGACCCAGTACTTC
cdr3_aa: CASSVAHGQGGETQYF

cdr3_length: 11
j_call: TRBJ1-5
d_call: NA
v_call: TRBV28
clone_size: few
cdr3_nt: TGTGCCAGTTGGACAGATCAGCCCCAGCATTTT
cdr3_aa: CASWTDQPQHF

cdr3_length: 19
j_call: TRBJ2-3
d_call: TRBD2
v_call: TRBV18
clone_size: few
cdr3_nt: TGTGCCAGCTCACCACTCACCACGACTAGCGGGGGGGCCCGAGCTACGCAGTATTTT
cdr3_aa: CASSPLTTTSGGARATQYF

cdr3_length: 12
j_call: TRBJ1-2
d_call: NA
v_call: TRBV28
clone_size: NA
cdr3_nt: TGTGCCAGCAGTTTAGAGGGTTTGGGCTACACCTTC
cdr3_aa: CASSLEGLGYTF

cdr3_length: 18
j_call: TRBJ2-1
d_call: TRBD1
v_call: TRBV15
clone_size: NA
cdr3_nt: TGTGCCACCAGCAGAGATAGGGCGACAGGGGGCTCCTACAATGAGCAGTTCTTC
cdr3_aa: CATSRDRATGGSYNEQFF

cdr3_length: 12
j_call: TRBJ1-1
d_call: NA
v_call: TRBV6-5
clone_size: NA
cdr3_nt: TGTGCCAGCAGGTCATGGAACACTGAAGCTTTCTTT
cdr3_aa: CASRSWNTEAFF

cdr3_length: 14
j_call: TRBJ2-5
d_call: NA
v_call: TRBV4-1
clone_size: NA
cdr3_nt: TGCGCCAGCAGGATGACAGGATTCCAAGAGACCCAGTACTTC
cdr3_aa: CASRMTGFQETQYF

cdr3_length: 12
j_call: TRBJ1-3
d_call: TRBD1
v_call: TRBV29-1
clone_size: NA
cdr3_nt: TGCAGCACAGGGGATTCTGGAAACACCATATATTTT
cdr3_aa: CSTGDSGNTIYF

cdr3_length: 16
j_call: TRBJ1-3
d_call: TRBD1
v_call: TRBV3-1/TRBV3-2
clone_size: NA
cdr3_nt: TGTGCCAGCAGCCAAGGACAGGGGGCCAGTGGAAACACCATATATTTT
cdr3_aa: CASSQGQGASGNTIYF

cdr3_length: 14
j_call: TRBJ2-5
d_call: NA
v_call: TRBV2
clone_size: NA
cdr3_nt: TGTGCCAGCAGTGGACAGAAGTTACAAGAGACCCAGTACTTC
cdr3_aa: CASSGQKLQETQYF

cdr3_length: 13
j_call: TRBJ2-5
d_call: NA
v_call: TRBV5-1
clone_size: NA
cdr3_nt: TGCGCCAGCAGCCTCCAGGGCAGGGAGACCCAGTACTTC
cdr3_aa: CASSLQGRETQYF

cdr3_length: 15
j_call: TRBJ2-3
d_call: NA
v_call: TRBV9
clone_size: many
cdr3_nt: TGTGCCAGCAGCGTAGGCGGACCGGAGCGGGATACGCAGTATTTT
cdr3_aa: CASSVGGPERDTQYF

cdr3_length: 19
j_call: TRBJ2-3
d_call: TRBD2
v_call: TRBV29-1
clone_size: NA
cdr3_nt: TGCAGCGTTCGACTTACCAAGGGACTAGCGGGGGGGCGGACAGATACGCAGTATTTT
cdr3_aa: CSVRLTKGLAGGRTDTQYF

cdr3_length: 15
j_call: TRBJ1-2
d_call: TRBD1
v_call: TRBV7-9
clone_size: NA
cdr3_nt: TGTGCCAGCAGCTTAGCAAACAGGGGAGGATATGGCTACACCTTC
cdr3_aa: CASSLANRGGYGYTF

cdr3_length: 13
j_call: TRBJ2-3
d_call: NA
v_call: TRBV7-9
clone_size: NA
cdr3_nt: TGTGCCAGCAGCTTAGGAGGCACAGATACGCAGTATTTT
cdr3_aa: CASSLGGTDTQYF

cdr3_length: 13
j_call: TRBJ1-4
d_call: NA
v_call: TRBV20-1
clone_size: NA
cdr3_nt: TGCAGTGCTAGTGCCCCGACTAATGAAAAACTGTTTTTT
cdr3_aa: CSASAPTNEKLFF

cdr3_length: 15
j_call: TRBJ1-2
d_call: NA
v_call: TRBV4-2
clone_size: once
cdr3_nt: TGTGCCAGCAGCCCCGGACTCTTAGCTAACTATGGCTACACCTTC
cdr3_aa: CASSPGLLANYGYTF

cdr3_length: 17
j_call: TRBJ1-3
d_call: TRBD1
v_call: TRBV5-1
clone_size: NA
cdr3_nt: TGCGCCAGCAGCTTGGAATGGGCAGGGGGCACTGGAAACACCATATATTTT
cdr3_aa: CASSLEWAGGTGNTIYF

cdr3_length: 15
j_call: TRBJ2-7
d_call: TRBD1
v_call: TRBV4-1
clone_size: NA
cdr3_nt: TGCGCCAGCAGCCCTGAGACAGGGCCCCTGTACGAGCAGTACTTC
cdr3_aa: CASSPETGPLYEQYF

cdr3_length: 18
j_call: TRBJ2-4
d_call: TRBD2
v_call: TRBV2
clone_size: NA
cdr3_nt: TGTGCCAGCAGTGCTGCTAGCGGGGGGGCAGGAGCCAAAAACATTCAGTACTTC
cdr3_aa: CASSAASGGAGAKNIQYF

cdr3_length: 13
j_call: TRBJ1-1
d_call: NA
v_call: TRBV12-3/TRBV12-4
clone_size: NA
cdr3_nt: TGTGCCAGCAGTTTATCGGGGGGGACTGAAGCTTTCTTT
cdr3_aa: CASSLSGGTEAFF

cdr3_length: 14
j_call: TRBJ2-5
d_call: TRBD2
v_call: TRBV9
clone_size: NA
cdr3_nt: TGTGCCAGCAGCACGGGACTAGAGCAGGAGACCCAGTACTTC
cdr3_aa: CASSTGLEQETQYF

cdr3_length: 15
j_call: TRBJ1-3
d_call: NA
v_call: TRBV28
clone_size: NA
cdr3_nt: TGTGCCAGCACCCCGGGGGGGAGTGGGGTAAACACCATATATTTT
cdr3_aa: CASTPGGSGVNTIYF

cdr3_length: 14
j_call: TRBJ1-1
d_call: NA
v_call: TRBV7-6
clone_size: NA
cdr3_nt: TGTGCCAGCAGCTCTGTTAGGGGTAGCACTGAAGCTTTCTTT
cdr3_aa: CASSSVRGSTEAFF

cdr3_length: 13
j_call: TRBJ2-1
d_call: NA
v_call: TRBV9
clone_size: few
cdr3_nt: TGTGCCAGCAGCGTAGCGGGGGTCAATGAGCAGTTCTTC
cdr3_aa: CASSVAGVNEQFF

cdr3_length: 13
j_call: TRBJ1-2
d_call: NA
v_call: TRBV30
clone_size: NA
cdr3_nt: TGTGCCTGGAGTGTACCCCTCTACGGTGGCTACACCTTC
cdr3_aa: CAWSVPLYGGYTF

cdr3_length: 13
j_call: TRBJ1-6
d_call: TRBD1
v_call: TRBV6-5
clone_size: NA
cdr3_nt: TGTGCCAGCAGGGGACAGGGACCTTCACCCCTCCACTTT
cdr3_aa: CASRGQGPSPLHF

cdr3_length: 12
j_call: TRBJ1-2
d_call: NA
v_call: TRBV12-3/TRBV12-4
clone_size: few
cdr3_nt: TGTGCCAGCAGTTTAGCGCACTCCGGCTACACCTTC
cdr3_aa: CASSLAHSGYTF

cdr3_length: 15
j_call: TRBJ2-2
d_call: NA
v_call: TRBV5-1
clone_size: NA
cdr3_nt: TGCGCCAGCAGCTTGAGAGGGCCGGACACCGGGGAGCTGTTTTTT
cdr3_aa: CASSLRGPDTGELFF

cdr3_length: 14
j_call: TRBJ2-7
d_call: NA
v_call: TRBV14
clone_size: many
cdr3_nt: TGTGCCAGCAGCCAAGATCTAGTCAGGGTCGAGCAGTACTTC
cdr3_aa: CASSQDLVRVEQYF

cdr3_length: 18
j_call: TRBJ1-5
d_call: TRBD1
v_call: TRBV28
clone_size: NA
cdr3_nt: TGTGCCAGCAGTTTAATCGGGACAGGGATTTATAGCAATCAGCCCCAGCATTTT
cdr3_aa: CASSLIGTGIYSNQPQHF

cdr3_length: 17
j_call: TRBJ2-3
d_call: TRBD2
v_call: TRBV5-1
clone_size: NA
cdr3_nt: TGCGCCAGCAGCTGGGGACTAGCGGGGGGGCCCGCAGATACGCAGTATTTT
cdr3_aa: CASSWGLAGGPADTQYF

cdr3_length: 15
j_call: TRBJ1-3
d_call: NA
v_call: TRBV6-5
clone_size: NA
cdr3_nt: TGTGCCAGCAGTTACTCGTCCCGCTCTGGAAACACCATATATTTT
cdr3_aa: CASSYSSRSGNTIYF

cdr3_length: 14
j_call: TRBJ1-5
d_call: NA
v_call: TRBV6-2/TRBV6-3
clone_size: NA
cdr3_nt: TGTGCCAGCAGCCGCGACGGGGGTAGTCAGCCCCAGCATTTT
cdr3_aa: CASSRDGGSQPQHF

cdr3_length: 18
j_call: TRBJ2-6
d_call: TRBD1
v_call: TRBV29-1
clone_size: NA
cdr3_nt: TGCAGCGTTGATGGGGGACAGGAGCTTGGCTCTGGGGCCAACGTCCTGACTTTC
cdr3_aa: CSVDGGQELGSGANVLTF

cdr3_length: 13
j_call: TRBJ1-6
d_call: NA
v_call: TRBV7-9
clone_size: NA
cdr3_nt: TGTGCCAGCAGTTCTAGTTGGGAGGCACCCCTCCACTTT
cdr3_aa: CASSSSWEAPLHF

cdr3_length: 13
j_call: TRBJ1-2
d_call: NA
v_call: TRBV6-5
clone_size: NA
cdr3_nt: TGTGCCAGCAGCCCGGGGGTCGACTATGGCTACACCTTC
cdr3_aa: CASSPGVDYGYTF

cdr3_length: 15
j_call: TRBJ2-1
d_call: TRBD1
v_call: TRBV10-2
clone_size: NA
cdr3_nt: TGCGCCACCGCGCCAATTGGACAGGGTGAAAATGAGCAGTTCTTC
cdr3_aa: CATAPIGQGENEQFF

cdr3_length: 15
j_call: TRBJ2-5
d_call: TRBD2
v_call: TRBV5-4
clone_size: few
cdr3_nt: TGTGCCAGCAGCTTGTCCGGCCAAGCGGGGGCCACCCAGTACTTC
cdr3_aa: CASSLSGQAGATQYF

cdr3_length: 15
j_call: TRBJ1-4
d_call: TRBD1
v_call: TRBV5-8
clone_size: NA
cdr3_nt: TGTGCCAGCAGCTTGGAGGGACAGGGAAATGAAAAACTGTTTTTT
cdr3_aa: CASSLEGQGNEKLFF

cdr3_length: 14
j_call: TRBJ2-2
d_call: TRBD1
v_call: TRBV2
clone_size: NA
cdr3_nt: TGTGCCAGCAGAGAGACAGGGACATCCGGGGAGCTGTTTTTT
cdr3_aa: CASRETGTSGELFF

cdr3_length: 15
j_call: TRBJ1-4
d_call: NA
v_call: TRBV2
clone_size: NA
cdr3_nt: TGTGCCAGCAGTGGGGCCAAAGGGGCCTCTGAAAAACTGTTTTTT
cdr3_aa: CASSGAKGASEKLFF

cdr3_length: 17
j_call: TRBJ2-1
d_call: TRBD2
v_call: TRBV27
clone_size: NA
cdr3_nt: TGTGCCAGCAGTTTAGGGCTAGCGGGGGAGTCTAACAATGAGCAGTTCTTC
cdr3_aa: CASSLGLAGESNNEQFF